These 14 T cell receptor beta chains originate from one sample sequenced in a study of blood T cell repertoires in COVID-19. Using immunoSEQ multiplex PCR, the repertoire was profiled, and TCRdb retains in-frame clones only, with some absent. The sample yields under 45,000 clones, approximately 88% seen once. The sample consisted of peripheral blood. These TCRs come from a man in his 60s with active COVID-19.

This chain uses TRBV3-1 (or the pseudogene TRBV3-2) with TRBJ1-1, with D maybe TRBD1 (6 bases). V lost 2 bases, J lost 3 bases, and 13 bases lay in between. The germline CDR1 and CDR2 sequences are LGHDT and YNNKEL (reference sequence). The CDR3 runs to 15 residues. This chain's CDR3 is CASSQRRTAYTEAFF. Written as DNA, the CDR3 is TGTGCCAGCAGCCAACGAAGGACAGCCTACACTGAAGCTTTCTTT.

The DNA for the CDR3 is TGCGCCAGCAGCTCTCACCTGGCCCGGGACGAGCAGTACTTC. Translation: CASSSHLARDEQYF. The chain recombines TRBV5-1 with TRBJ2-7; the D is unclear. The V end lost 3 bases, the J end lost 5 bases, and 15 bases lay between the germline ends. From germline, CDR1 is SGHRS and CDR2 YFSETQ. The CDR3 sequence is 14 residues long.

The J gene is TRBJ1-2, the V gene TRBV7-2; weak D call: TRBD1 (6 bases). Trimming stripped 3 bases from V and 4 bases from J, with 21 bases between. The CDR3 runs 17 residues. Per germline, CDR1 SGHTA and CDR2 FQGNSA. The CDR3 region has the DNA TGTGCCAGCAGCTTGGGGGGGCTGCAAGGGGTTGGCTATGGCTACACCTTC. Translated: CASSLGGLQGVGYGYTF. The complete variable domain, with remaining parts taken from reference TRBV7-2 and TRBJ1-2, reads GAGVSQSPSNKVTEKGKDVELRCDPISGHTALYWYRQSLGQGLEFLIYFQGNSAPDKSGLPSDRFSAERTGGSVSTLTIQRTQQEDSAVYLCASSLGGLQGVGYGYTFGSGTRLTVV.

The chain uses TRBV11-2 and TRBJ2-7, with D perhaps matching TRBD2 (6 bases). This CDR3 contains 16 residues. Germline CDR1 is SGHAT and CDR2 is FQNNGV. The V end was cut by 3 bases, the J end by 1 base, with 16 bases between. CDR3 sequence: CASSFSSSGRSYEQYF. Here the CDR3 DNA reads TGTGCCAGCAGCTTTTCGAGTAGCGGCCGATCCTACGAGCAGTACTTC.

CDR3 bases: TGCACCAGCAGCCAAGGGGCTAGCGGTTGGGCCCAGTACTTC. It is translated as CTSSQGASGWAQYF. The chain links TRBV1 to TRBJ2-5; the tabulated D call, TRBD2, remains unverified against the DNA. TRBV1 is designated a pseudogene. The length of the CDR3 is 14 residues.

The chain's CDR3 is CASSLPEYEQYF. CDR3 DNA sequence: TGTGCCAGCAGTTTGCCGGAGTACGAGCAGTACTTC. The chain is built from TRBV28 and TRBJ2-7; D not certain. The CDR3 extends over 12 amino acids. Germline V gene lookup returns CDR1 MDHEN and CDR2 SYDVKM. Trimming cost V 3 bases and J 4 bases, with 7 bases left between them.

The chain is built from TRBV6-5 and TRBJ2-1; D possibly corresponds to TRBD2 (5 bases). This CDR3 comprises 15 residues. The V and J ends lost 4 bases and 7 bases respectively, with 17 bases between them. In germline, CDR1 is MNHEY, CDR2 SVGAGI. CDR3 bases: TGTGCCAGCAGTTCCGGACTGCCCCTAGAGAATGAGCAGTTCTTC. This sequence encodes CASSSGLPLENEQFF.

This rearrangement joins TRBV3-1 (or the pseudogene TRBV3-2) to TRBJ2-7; D perhaps matches TRBD1 (5 bases). Germline CDR1 LGHDT, CDR2 YNNKEL (reference sequence). Trimming shortened V by 0 bases and J by 5 bases, and 14 bases separated the two germline ends. This CDR3 is 15 amino acids long. CDR3 loop: CASSQDHGRAHEQYF. The CDR3 nucleotides read TGTGCCAGCAGCCAAGATCACGGCAGGGCCCACGAGCAGTACTTC.

The rearrangement links TRBV9 to TRBJ2-3; 8 bases agree with TRBD2. This CDR3 spans 17 amino acids. CDR1 SGDLS and CDR2 YYNGEE come from the germline V gene. V lost 4 bases, J lost 0 bases, and 10 bases stayed unmatched. The CDR3 here is CASSNPAGGGSTDTQYF. The DNA of the CDR3 is TGTGCCAGCAGCAACCCGGCGGGGGGAGGGAGCACAGATACGCAGTATTTT.

The chain links TRBV27 to TRBJ1-6; 7 bases are shared with TRBD1. The V and J ends lost 5 bases and 9 bases, in that order; junction bases with no gene match: 10. The CDR3 runs 15 residues. The germline V gene encodes CDR1 MNHEY and CDR2 SMNVEV (reference sequence). CDR3 loop: CASSEQGPLVSPLHF. For the CDR3, the DNA is TGTGCCAGCAGTGAACAGGGGCCCCTGGTTTCACCCCTCCACTTT.

This chain joins TRBV7-9 and TRBJ2-1; D uncertain. The CDR3 spans 13 residues. The germline V and J ends were trimmed by 4 bases and 5 bases, with 9 bases remaining between them. Germline CDR1 is SEHNR and CDR2 is FQNEAQ (reference sequence). DNA of the CDR3: TGTGCCAGCAGCTCAAACCGGGACAATGAGCAGTTCTTC. It translates to CASSSNRDNEQFF.

V gene TRBV7-6 combines with J gene TRBJ2-5; D might be TRBD2 (7 bases). The CDR3 sequence is 16 residues long. The germline V gene has CDR1 SGHVS and CDR2 FNYEAQ. V shed 3 bases and J shed 4 bases, with 18 bases lying between them. The CDR3 DNA reads as TGTGCCAGCAGCTTTTCTGGTCGGGGGGCTGGAGAGACCCAGTACTTC. Protein product: CASSFSGRGAGETQYF.

V and J are TRBV4-1 and TRBJ2-1, with D maybe TRBD1 (6 bases). The V and J ends lost 6 bases and 1 base respectively, with 10 bases between them. Germline V gene data show CDR1 as MGHRA and CDR2 as YSYEKL. There are 14 residues in the CDR3. CDR3 residues: CASRKGESYNEQFF. The CDR3 DNA follows: TGCGCCAGCAGAAAGGGGGAGTCCTACAATGAGCAGTTCTTC.

This clone was seen more than once but under ten times. The chain has TRBV11-1 and TRBJ1-6; D unresolved. The CDR3 length is 13 residues. Germline assignment: CDR1 SGHAT and CDR2 FQDESV (reference sequence). V was trimmed by 5 bases and J by 6 bases, leaving 8 bases between them. CDR3 amino acids: CASSPNSNSPLHF. In DNA, the CDR3 is TGTGCCAGCAGCCCTAATAGTAATTCACCCCTCCACTTT.